This paragraph reports one T cell receptor (beta chain). Its antigen is still unknown. No patient escaped relapse after autologous stem cell transplantation, and brentuximab vedotin exposure varied. V lost 4 bases to trimming and J lost 2 bases, with 12 bases between them. The germline gives CDR1 SGHDT, CDR2 YYEEEE. The CDR3 is 14 amino acids. These data originate in a study of PD-1 blockade in classical Hodgkin lymphoma. Whole-study results and caveats: There was a significant rise in CD4+ TCR diversity by C4D1, with no such rise for CD8+. Diminished baseline TCR diversity has been reported in newly diagnosed patients relative to healthy donors.

The assay was immunoSEQ multiplex PCR, and TCRdb's table has in-frame clones only and misses some. The sample contains around 40,000 clones, about 82% of which appear only once. The gene calls are TRBV5-6 and TRBJ1-1; D ambiguous. The input for sequencing was peripheral blood mononuclear cells (PBMCs), taken at baseline. The clonotype comes from a human donor with classical Hodgkin lymphoma. The CDR3 region has the DNA TGTGCCAGCAGCCCTACGTGGGCAAACACTGAAGCTTTCTTT. Translated: CASSPTWANTEAFF.